This is a list of T cell receptor beta chains from one sample in a study of blood T cell repertoires in COVID-19. Using immunoSEQ multiplex PCR, the repertoire was profiled, and TCRdb retains in-frame clones only, with some absent. This sample has 250,000 to 300,000 clones, with roughly 85% found just once. The sample comprised peripheral blood. These receptors were obtained from a man aged 50 to 59 with active or convalescent COVID-19. CDR3s include the opening cysteine and the closing phenylalanine or tryptophan. A D gene is named only where the DNA matches it firmly. The size field is filled for only some rows; it gives once, few, many or a size class.

D gene	V gene	clone size	J gene	CDR3 DNA	CDR3 protein
NA	TRBV4-1	NA	TRBJ1-1	TGCGCCAGCAGCCAAGTTAAAGCGGCGGGGGACACTGAAGCTTTCTTT	CASSQVKAAGDTEAFF
TRBD2	TRBV4-2	NA	TRBJ2-1	TGTGCCAGCAGCCAAGAGAGACTAGTAGCGGGAGAGGGCGTTGAGCAGTTCTTC	CASSQERLVAGEGVEQFF
TRBD1	TRBV5-1	NA	TRBJ2-3	TGCGCCAGCAGCCCCCGGGACAGGGCTTTCACAGATACGCAGTATTTT	CASSPRDRAFTDTQYF
NA	TRBV2	few	TRBJ1-5	TGTGCCAGCAGTGACCTGACTGAGAATGGGCCCCAGCATTTT	CASSDLTENGPQHF
TRBD1	TRBV10-2	once	TRBJ1-1	TGCGCCAGCAGTGAAGGACAGGGGGGGCCTGAAGCTTTCTTT	CASSEGQGGPEAFF
TRBD1	TRBV24-1	NA	TRBJ2-3	TGTGCCACCTGGGACAGGGGGCAGGCAGATACGCAGTATTTT	CATWDRGQADTQYF
NA	TRBV5-1	NA	TRBJ2-2	TGCGCCAGCAGCATGGCAGGGGATAGTAGCGGGGAGCTGTTTTTT	CASSMAGDSSGELFF
NA	TRBV14	NA	TRBJ1-6	TGTGCCAGCAGCCAAGACCGTCCACCCCTCCACTTT	CASSQDRPPLHF
NA	TRBV19	NA	TRBJ1-2	TGTGCCAGTAGTCCTACAGGGTACTATGGCTACACCTTC	CASSPTGYYGYTF
NA	TRBV4-1	NA	TRBJ2-6	TGCGCCAGCAGCCCGAGGGTCTCTGGGGCCAACGTCCTGACTTTC	CASSPRVSGANVLTF
NA	TRBV2	NA	TRBJ1-2	TGTGCCAGCATCCCAGGGGAAGGCTATGGCTACACCTTC	CASIPGEGYGYTF
NA	TRBV6-1	NA	TRBJ1-6	TGTGCCAGCAGTGAGGCCGGGGTGCGGAATTCACCCCTCCACTTT	CASSEAGVRNSPLHF
NA	TRBV5-1	NA	TRBJ2-7	TGCGCCAGCAGCTTGGCAGGTATAGGGGGCTACGAGCAGTACTTC	CASSLAGIGGYEQYF
NA	TRBV3-1/TRBV3-2	NA	TRBJ1-6	TGTGCCAGCAGCCAAGGGCTTGCAGGGTTAAGCTCCTATAATTCACCCCTCCACTTT	CASSQGLAGLSSYNSPLHF
NA	TRBV5-4	NA	TRBJ1-6	TGTGCCAGCACCGACAGCTCCCGACGAGATTCACCCCTCCACTTT	CASTDSSRRDSPLHF
NA	TRBV5-1	NA	TRBJ1-4	TGCGCCAGCAGCTTACAGGGTCTCGGTTCAAAACTGTTTTTT	CASSLQGLGSKLFF
NA	TRBV2	NA	TRBJ1-4	TGTGCCAGCAGGCGAAATTACAGGACAACTAATGAAAAACTGTTTTTT	CASRRNYRTTNEKLFF
NA	TRBV2	once	TRBJ2-3	TGTGCCAGCAGTGAAACTAGCATGGGTACGCAGTATTTT	CASSETSMGTQYF
TRBD1	TRBV19	NA	TRBJ2-2	TGTGCCAGTTCAATCTCGGACAGGGTCAACACCGGGGAGCTGTTTTTT	CASSISDRVNTGELFF
NA	TRBV7-2	NA	TRBJ2-1	TGTGCCAGCAGCCTAGGATACAACAATGAGCAGTTCTTC	CASSLGYNNEQFF
TRBD2	TRBV3-1/TRBV3-2	NA	TRBJ2-7	TGTGCCAGCAGCCCCGGGACTAGCCTCGGGTACGAGCAGTACTTC	CASSPGTSLGYEQYF
NA	TRBV5-1	NA	TRBJ2-7	TGCGCCAGCAGCCCCCCCCAAGCTGCCTACGAGCAGTACTTC	CASSPPQAAYEQYF
NA	TRBV7-2	NA	TRBJ2-7	TGTGCCAGCAGCTTAGGAGGTTCCCGCGAGCAGTACTTC	CASSLGGSREQYF
NA	TRBV7-8	few	TRBJ1-1	TGTGCCAGCAGCTCCAGTACCGGGACAACGTGGGGCACTGAAGCTTTCTTT	CASSSSTGTTWGTEAFF
NA	TRBV9	NA	TRBJ1-1	TGTGCCAGCAGCCCCGTTTGGCGCGGGAACACTGAAGCTTTCTTT	CASSPVWRGNTEAFF
TRBD1	TRBV2	NA	TRBJ1-2	TGTGCCAGCCTAATCGACAGGGGAGGCAACTATGGCTACACCTTC	CASLIDRGGNYGYTF
NA	TRBV2	few	TRBJ1-4	TGTGCCAGCATGGCAGGGCGGGAAAAACTGTTTTTT	CASMAGREKLFF
TRBD2	TRBV7-9	NA	TRBJ2-2	TGTGCCAGCAGCTCAGGGAGGGAGGCCGGGGAGCTGTTTTTT	CASSSGREAGELFF
TRBD1	TRBV6-6	NA	TRBJ2-2	TGTGCCAGCAGTTACTCCAAGGGGGCCACCGGGGAGCTGTTTTTT	CASSYSKGATGELFF
NA	TRBV3-1/TRBV3-2	few	TRBJ2-3	TGTGCCAGCAGCCAAGCTATTGGAGTCGCAGATACGCAGTATTTT	CASSQAIGVADTQYF
NA	TRBV4-2	NA	TRBJ1-4	TGTGCCAGCAGCCAAGAGGGAGGAGATAATGAAAAACTGTTTTTT	CASSQEGGDNEKLFF
NA	TRBV2	few	TRBJ2-7	TGTGCCAGCAGGGCGACAGGGAGGAACGAGCAGTACTTC	CASRATGRNEQYF
NA	TRBV28	NA	TRBJ1-4	TGTGCCAGCGGTTCCGGTACGGGGGAAAAACTGTTTTTT	CASGSGTGEKLFF
TRBD1	TRBV7-2	NA	TRBJ1-5	TGTGCCAGCAGCTTAGTGTGGGACAGGGATAATCAGCCCCAGCATTTT	CASSLVWDRDNQPQHF
NA	TRBV19	NA	TRBJ2-1	TGTGCCAGTAGTATAGAGACAGATAGGGATGAGCAGTTCTTC	CASSIETDRDEQFF
TRBD2	TRBV6-5	NA	TRBJ2-5	TGTGCCAGCAGTCCGACTAGCGGGGGACAAGAGACCCAGTACTTC	CASSPTSGGQETQYF
TRBD1	TRBV7-3	NA	TRBJ2-1	TGTGCCAGCAGCGTAACGTCCGGGACAGGCTACAATGAGCAGTTCTTC	CASSVTSGTGYNEQFF
NA	TRBV1	NA	TRBJ2-2	TGCACCAGCACACTACTAGCGGGAGGGCCTGACACCGGGGAGCTGTTTTTT	CTSTLLAGGPDTGELFF
NA	TRBV4-1	few	TRBJ2-4	TGCGCCAGCAGCCAAGAGACGAGGGTTGGAAACATTCAGTACTTC	CASSQETRVGNIQYF
NA	TRBV3-1/TRBV3-2	NA	TRBJ2-3	TGTGCCAGCAGTAAGACAGGCCGCACAGATACGCAGTATTTT	CASSKTGRTDTQYF
NA	TRBV15	NA	TRBJ2-7	TGTGCCACCAGCAGAGGGGACACCCACCGCGAGCAGTACTTC	CATSRGDTHREQYF
NA	TRBV6-5	NA	TRBJ2-7	TGTGCCAGCAGTTACTCACCGTCAGAATCCTACGAGCAGTACTTC	CASSYSPSESYEQYF
NA	TRBV7-2	NA	TRBJ1-1	TGTGCCAGCAGCTTCTCACTAATGAACACTGAAGCTTTCTTT	CASSFSLMNTEAFF
NA	TRBV7-2	NA	TRBJ2-7	TGTGCCAGCAGCTTAGCCCCGACTAGCTCCTACGAGCAGTACTTC	CASSLAPTSSYEQYF
NA	TRBV7-3	NA	TRBJ2-7	TGTGCCAGCAGCTTATCCGCCGGTAGCGGATACGAGCAGTACTTC	CASSLSAGSGYEQYF
NA	TRBV28	NA	TRBJ1-4	TGTGCCAGCACCCATACAGGTGGGGTTGGTGAAAAACTGTTTTTT	CASTHTGGVGEKLFF
NA	TRBV19	NA	TRBJ2-5	TGTGCCAGTAGCCCCCTCTGGGACTCTCCACCTATCCAGTACTTC	CASSPLWDSPPIQYF
TRBD1	TRBV7-3	NA	TRBJ2-7	TGTGCCAGCAGCTGGGGACAGGGCGGCGAGCAGTACTTC	CASSWGQGGEQYF
NA	TRBV16	NA	TRBJ2-1	TGTGCCAGCAGCCAAGTTAGCGCCTCCTACAATGAGCAGTTCTTC	CASSQVSASYNEQFF
TRBD2	TRBV25-1	NA	TRBJ2-1	TGTGCCAGCAGGTCCAGCGGGAGTGCCTACAATGAGCAGTTCTTC	CASRSSGSAYNEQFF
TRBD1	TRBV19	NA	TRBJ2-5	TGTGCCAGTAGTCCGGACAGGGGCCGAGAGACCCAGTACTTC	CASSPDRGRETQYF
TRBD1	TRBV28	once	TRBJ2-5	TGTGCCAGCAGTTCTCGGGGACAGGGTGAGACCCAGTACTTC	CASSSRGQGETQYF
NA	TRBV4-1	NA	TRBJ1-6	TGCGCCAGCAGCGGAACAGGGCGGGATTCACCCCTCCACTTT	CASSGTGRDSPLHF
TRBD2	TRBV19	NA	TRBJ2-1	TGTGCCAGTAGTAGACTAGCGGGATCCTACAATGAGCAGTTCTTC	CASSRLAGSYNEQFF
TRBD2	TRBV9	NA	TRBJ2-3	TGTGCCAGCAGCGTAGCTAGCGGTTTCTATGGGGATACGCAGTATTTT	CASSVASGFYGDTQYF
TRBD1	TRBV29-1	NA	TRBJ2-2	TGCAGCGTTGGCACCGGGACAGGGGGAACCGGGGAGCTGTTTTTT	CSVGTGTGGTGELFF
NA	TRBV7-8	NA	TRBJ1-1	TGTGCCAGCAGCTTATGGGAGGGTCTGGGCACTGAAGCTTTCTTT	CASSLWEGLGTEAFF
NA	TRBV18	NA	TRBJ1-1	TGTGCCAGCTCAACCCTCTCCGGAGGGGACACTGAAGCTTTCTTT	CASSTLSGGDTEAFF
TRBD1	TRBV19	NA	TRBJ2-2	TGTGCCAGTAGCAGGGGGCTGGGCGGGGAGCTGTTTTTT	CASSRGLGGELFF